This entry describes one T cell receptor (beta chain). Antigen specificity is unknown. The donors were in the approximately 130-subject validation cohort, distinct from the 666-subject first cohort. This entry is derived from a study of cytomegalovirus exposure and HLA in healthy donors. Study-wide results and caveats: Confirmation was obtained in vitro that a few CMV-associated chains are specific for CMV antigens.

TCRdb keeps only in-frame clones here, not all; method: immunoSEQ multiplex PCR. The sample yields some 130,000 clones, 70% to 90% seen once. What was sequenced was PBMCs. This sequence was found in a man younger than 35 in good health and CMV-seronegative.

Here the CDR3 DNA reads TGTGCCAGCTCACCTTATACACAGCCGAACACCGGGGAGCTGTTTTTT. Translated, it gives CASSPYTQPNTGELFF. This chain uses TRBV18 with TRBJ2-2; D is unclear. The ends were cut back, 3 bases at V and 0 bases at J, with 11 bases in the middle. The CDR3 loop spans 16 amino acids. Looked up from germline, CDR1 is KGHSH and CDR2 is LQKENI.